The 8 T cell receptor beta chains presented below share a single source sample, sequenced in a study of regulatory T cells in long-lasting Graves disease. Sample time point: newly diagnosed GD, antithyroid drugs for less than 3 months. Extracted RNA from PBMCs served as the source of the TCR library. Construction of the TCR beta libraries employed iRepertoire HTBI primers in conjunction with Arm-PCR of CDR3 regions. TCRdb reanalysed the multiplex PCR reads using MiXCR and keeps one entry per CDR3 protein. Found here are over 500,000 distinct CDR3 sequences, about 16% of them singletons; the top ten hold about 20%. The data also belong to a second study, concerning T cells in Graves' hyperthyroidism and ophthalmopathy.

The starting material was peripheral blood mononuclear cells (PBMCs), obtained at new diagnosis, from a patient treated with antithyroid drugs. Every receptor here comes from a young woman with Graves disease.

This clonotype was counted ten times or more. The rearrangement uses TRBV28 and TRBJ1-1, with 8 bases lining up with TRBD1. After removal of 7 bases from V and 3 bases from J, the junction contained 10 bases not matched to a gene. The CDR3 covers 15 residues. Germline assignment: CDR1 MDHEN and CDR2 SYDVKM. The CDR3 region is CASTGTGGGYTEAFF. In DNA form, the CDR3 reads TGTGCCAGCACCGGGACAGGTGGCGGGTACACTGAAGCTTTCTTT.

The genes are TRBV5-1 and TRBJ2-1; D gene unclear. CDR1 and CDR2 (germline): SGHRS, YFSETQ. V lost 0 bases to trimming and J lost 4 bases, with 8 bases between them. The CDR3 consists of 14 residues. CDR3 sequence (DNA): TGCGCCAGCAGCTTGGGGCCTCAGTACAATGAGCAGTTCTTC. Amino acids: CASSLGPQYNEQFF.

V and J are TRBV2 and TRBJ2-3; 7 bases map to TRBD1. Germline assignment: CDR1 SNHLY and CDR2 FYNNEI. The CDR3 is 14 residues long. The ends lost 5 bases at V and 0 bases at J; junction bases unmatched: 2. Here the CDR3 DNA reads TGTGCCAGCAGTTCCAGGGGGAGCACAGATACGCAGTATTTT. Encoded protein: CASSSRGSTDTQYF.

This clonotype showed up many times. The rearrangement joins TRBV28 to TRBJ2-7, with D perhaps matching TRBD1 or TRBD2 (5 bases each). V was pared by 6 bases and J by 2 bases, with 17 bases between. CDR1 MDHEN and CDR2 SYDVKM come from the germline V gene. This CDR3 has 15 residues. The CDR3 DNA sequence: TGTGCCAGCAGCTCATCCCATATGGGGGCCTACGAGCAGTACTTC. It is translated as CASSSSHMGAYEQYF.

This clonotype was recorded at least ten times. This chain connects TRBV7-2 to TRBJ1-1; D may be TRBD1 (6 bases). The V gene's germline CDR1 is SGHTA and CDR2 FQGNSA. CDR3 size: 15 residues. Trimming took 2 bases from V and 11 from J, leaving 21 bases between them. The CDR3 loop is CASSLIIAGARVAFF. The CDR3 region has the DNA TGTGCCAGCAGCTTAATCATTGCAGGGGCGAGGGTGGCTTTCTTT.

This clonotype occurred many times. V usage is TRBV12-3 or TRBV12-4 and J usage is TRBJ2-7; possibly TRBD1 for D (7 bases). V was trimmed by 5 bases and J by 6 bases, leaving 20 bases between them. The CDR3 has 15 amino acids. The CDR3 coding sequence is TGTGCCAGCAGTAGCGGACAGGCCCGGAGGGCCGAGCAGTACTTC. Translating gives CASSSGQARRAEQYF.

This clonotype was seen ten or more times. The rearrangement joins TRBV7-9 to TRBJ2-3; D remains unclear. The CDR3 consists of 13 residues. V was shortened by 1 base and J by 6 bases, with 8 bases between the two germline ends. Germline-derived CDR1 and CDR2 are SEHNR and FQNEAQ (reference sequence). The CDR3 region has the DNA TGTGCCAGCAGCTTAGACCCTGCGGATACGCAGTATTTT. Amino acids: CASSLDPADTQYF.

There are many counts of this clonotype. The chain has TRBV20-1 and TRBJ1-6, with no clear D. V was cut by 1 base and J by 6 bases, with 10 bases left in between. The CDR3 extends over 14 amino acids. CDR1 and CDR2 from the germline V gene are DFQATT and SNEGSKA (reference sequence). This chain's CDR3 is CSARVAAVNSPLHF. As DNA, the CDR3 is TGCAGTGCTAGAGTCGCGGCAGTTAATTCACCCCTCCACTTT.